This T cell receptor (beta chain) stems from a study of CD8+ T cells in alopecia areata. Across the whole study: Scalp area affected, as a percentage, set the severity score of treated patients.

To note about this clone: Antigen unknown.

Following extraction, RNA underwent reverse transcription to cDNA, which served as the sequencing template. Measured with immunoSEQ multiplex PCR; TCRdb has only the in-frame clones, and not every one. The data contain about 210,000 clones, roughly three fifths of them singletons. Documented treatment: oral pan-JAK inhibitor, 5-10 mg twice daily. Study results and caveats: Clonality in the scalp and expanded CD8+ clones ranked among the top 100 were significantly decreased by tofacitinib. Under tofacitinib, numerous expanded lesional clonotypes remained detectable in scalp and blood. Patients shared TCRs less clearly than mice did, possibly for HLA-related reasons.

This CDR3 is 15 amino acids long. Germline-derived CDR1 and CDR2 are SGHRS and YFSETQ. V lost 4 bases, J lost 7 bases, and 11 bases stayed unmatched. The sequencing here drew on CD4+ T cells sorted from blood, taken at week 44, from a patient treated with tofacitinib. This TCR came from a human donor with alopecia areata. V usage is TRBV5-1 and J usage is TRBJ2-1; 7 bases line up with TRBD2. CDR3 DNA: TGCGCCAGCAGCCTCCGGGACTACTTGGGGAATGAGCAGTTCTTC. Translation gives CASSLRDYLGNEQFF.